One and the same sample provided the 26 T cell receptor beta chains below, sequenced in a study of response to subunit inactivated influenza vaccine (dated by TCRdb to about 2018). Library creation used RT-PCR. TCRdb shows the sequencer as Illumina HiSeq 2500. The public reads were quality trimmed at Q25 with fastp and then assembled into clones with MiXCR by TCRdb, keeping productive beta chains. Duplicate CDR3 protein sequences are folded into a single record with the most common DNA and genes. The sample table lists about 300,000 distinct CDR3 sequences, about a fifth of them with a count of one. Roughly 10% of the sample belongs to the ten largest clones. The source material was PBMCs from blood, sampled about 20 months after vaccination. The receptors derive from a man aged 45 to 75 who received an inactivated influenza vaccine. Donor details come from another sample of the same person, matched by shared clones.

The V gene is TRBV28, the J gene TRBJ2-1; D unclear. V lost 2 bases, J lost 3 bases, and 5 bases lay in between. From germline, CDR1 is MDHEN and CDR2 SYDVKM. CDR3 length: 13 amino acids. As DNA, the CDR3 is TGTGCCAGCAGTTTACCCAACTACAATGAGCAGTTCTTC. It specifies CASSLPNYNEQFF.

The V and J genes are TRBV28 and TRBJ1-5; D remains ambiguous. The CDR3 is made up of 13 amino acids. Germline lookup yields CDR1 MDHEN and CDR2 SYDVKM. The germline V and J ends were trimmed by 4 bases and 3 bases, with 7 bases remaining between them. The CDR3 DNA sequence: TGTGCCAGCAGTTCCCAAATCAATCAGCCCCAGCATTTT. Protein sequence: CASSSQINQPQHF.

The rearrangement uses TRBV7-3 and TRBJ2-3; the D call may be TRBD1 or TRBD2 (5 bases each). Germline V lookup: CDR1 SGHTA, CDR2 FQGTGA. CDR3 size: 16 residues. Trimming took off 3 bases at V and 6 bases at J, with 19 bases between the two ends. CDR3 bases: TGTGCCAGCAGCTTTGGCAGGGACCCCGCTGGGGATACGCAGTATTTT. This codes for CASSFGRDPAGDTQYF.

The chain has TRBV24-1 and TRBJ1-1; a weak D match, TRBD1 (6 bases). Between the trimmed V and J ends, which lost 8 bases and 1 base, there was a span of 19 bases. The V gene's germline CDR1 is KGHDR and CDR2 SFDVKD. The CDR3 runs 16 residues. The chain's CDR3 is CATNLNLRGENTEAFF. CDR3 DNA: TGTGCCACCAACCTAAACCTGAGGGGGGAGAACACTGAAGCTTTCTTT.

By share of the sample, this clonotype is medium-sized (0.01 to 0.1%). V and J are TRBV27 and TRBJ2-3; tentatively, D is TRBD2 (7 bases). V lost 8 bases and J lost 6, with 15 bases in between. Germline V gene data show CDR1 as MNHEY and CDR2 as SMNVEV (reference sequence). The CDR3 is 13 amino acids. DNA of the CDR3: TGTGCCAGCCAAGGGGGGGCAAGTGATACGCAGTATTTT. Translating it yields CASQGGASDTQYF.

This clonotype has a count of ten or more. This chain links TRBV21-1 with TRBJ1-3; no DNA check was done on the table's D call, TRBD1. TRBV21-1 is termed a pseudogene. CDR3 length: 15 amino acids. CDR3 sequence reads: CASEGVFTAGNTIYF. The CDR3 DNA follows: TGTGCCAGCGAGGGGGTGTTTACGGCTGGAAACACCATATATTTT.

The chain uses TRBV15 and TRBJ2-2; D unclear. Per the germline V gene, CDR1 is LNHNV and CDR2 is YYDKDF (reference sequence). The CDR3 spans 12 residues. V lost 3 bases and J 8 bases, leaving 7 bases between the germline ends. CDR3 in amino acids: CATSRLEGELFF. In DNA form, the CDR3 reads TGTGCCACCAGCAGGCTCGAAGGGGAGCTGTTTTTT.

The chain couples TRBV11-3 to TRBJ2-7; TRBD2 matches at 14 bases. CDR1 is SGHNT and CDR2 is YENEEA in the germline V gene. V lost 1 base and J lost 5; bases outside the gene matches: 1. CDR3 length: 15 amino acids. Written as DNA, the CDR3 is TGTGCCAGCAGCTTAGTGGGACTAGCGGGGGACGAGCAGTACTTC. This codes for CASSLVGLAGDEQYF. Full variable domain (rest looked up from reference TRBV11-3 and TRBJ2-7): EAGVVQSPRYKIIEKKQPVAFWCNPISGHNTLYWYLQNLGQGPELLIRYENEEAVDDSQLPKDRFSAERLKGVDSTLKIQPAELGDSAVYLCASSLVGLAGDEQYFGPGTRLTVT.

Only a few counts were recorded for this clonotype. The chain uses TRBV28 and TRBJ2-7; 8 bases line up with TRBD1. This CDR3 spans 15 amino acids. Germline loops: CDR1 MDHEN, CDR2 SYDVKM. Trimming at V came to 7 bases and at J to 0 bases, leaving 8 bases not matched to a gene. CDR3 protein: CASTRTGPFSYEQYF. The CDR3 region has the DNA TGTGCCAGCACCAGGACAGGGCCGTTCTCCTACGAGCAGTACTTC.

Remarks on this clonotype: This sequence may be a read error, since a much larger clone differs from it by one base. The DNA is left out, because the CDR3 cannot be placed on it with certainty; the CDR3 is given as TCRdb lists it. J is TRBJ1-1 and V is TRBV7-2; the table's D call, TRBD1, was not checked against the DNA. Germline assignment: CDR1 SGHTA and CDR2 FQGNSA. The CDR3 has 13 residues if both end residues are counted. The CDR3 loop is CASSFTWGEGALF.

In this sample, this clonotype turned up a few times. J is TRBJ2-2 and V is TRBV3-1; D unresolved. The germline gives CDR1 LGHDT, CDR2 YNNKEL (reference sequence). V was cut by 2 bases and J by 0 bases, with 4 bases left in between. The CDR3 spans 14 residues. CDR3 amino acids: CASSQRANTGELFF. CDR3 sequence (DNA): TGTGCCAGCAGCCAAAGAGCGAACACCGGGGAGCTGTTTTTT.

The chain has TRBV7-2 and TRBJ1-6, with unresolved D. Germline V gives CDR1 SGHTA, CDR2 FQGNSA. The CDR3 consists of 11 residues. Trimming took off 3 bases at V and 19 bases at J, with 13 bases between the two ends. The DNA for the CDR3 is TGTGCCAGCAGCTTGATGGGGTTTATTCACTTT. Encoded protein: CASSLMGFIHF.

This clonotype was picked up a small number of times. The chain employs TRBV20-1 and TRBJ2-3; D is perhaps TRBD2 (5 bases). This CDR3 contains 11 residues. The germline gives CDR1 DFQATT, CDR2 SNEGSKA (reference sequence). The ends were cut back, 0 bases at V and 12 bases at J, with 10 bases in the middle. CDR3: CSARDRRAQYF. CDR3 sequence (DNA): TGCAGTGCTAGAGATAGGCGGGCCCAGTATTTT.

The rearrangement uses TRBV6-1 and TRBJ1-2; TRBD1 matches at 12 bases. This CDR3 comprises 15 residues. The V gene's germline CDR1 is MNHNS and CDR2 SASEGT. The V segment lost 7 bases and the J segment 4 bases; nucleotides outside the gene matches: 7. The CDR3 protein is CASTTGTGGVYGYTF. The CDR3 DNA follows: TGTGCCAGCACGACCGGGACAGGGGGCGTCTATGGCTACACCTTC.

Note on this clonotype: It may be a read error: a sequence one base away is much more abundant. The chain combines TRBV12-3 or TRBV12-4 with TRBJ1-1; D remains ambiguous. With 7 bases removed from V and 9 bases from J, the gap between germline ends came to 18 bases. This CDR3 is 13 amino acids long. The CDR3 reads CASTAFARTKAFF. The CDR3 DNA reads TGTGCCAGCACGGCATTTGCCAGAACTAAAGCTTTCTTT.

The V gene is TRBV11-2, the J gene TRBJ1-5; the D is unclear. V lost 6 bases and J 0 bases, leaving 24 bases between the germline ends. The V gene's germline CDR1 is SGHAT and CDR2 FQNNGV. The CDR3 runs to 19 residues. Here the CDR3 reads CASSVRARRMGCSNQPQHF. CDR3 DNA: TGTGCCAGCAGTGTCCGTGCTCGGCGTATGGGATGTAGCAATCAGCCCCAGCATTTT.

This chain connects TRBV4-2 to TRBJ2-7; D is ambiguous. This CDR3 is 14 amino acids long. Trimming took 1 base from V and 10 from J, leaving 17 bases between them. CDR1 and CDR2 from the germline V gene are LGHNA and YNFKEQ. The CDR3 spells CASSQATNKDIQYF. CDR3 DNA: TGTGCCAGCAGCCAAGCAACTAATAAGGATATTCAGTACTTC.

The CDR3 protein is CASSLRGPSYNEQFF. In DNA form, the CDR3 reads TGTGCCAGCAGTTTACGGGGGCCCTCCTACAATGAGCAGTTCTTC. This chain uses TRBV28 with TRBJ2-1; the D gene could be TRBD1 or TRBD2 (6 bases each). Trimming left V 2 bases short and J 0 bases short, with 8 bases between. The CDR3 is made up of 15 amino acids. Germline V gene sequence: CDR1 MDHEN, CDR2 SYDVKM.

The rearrangement joins TRBV6-5 to TRBJ2-5; D unclear. There are 14 residues in the CDR3. Germline lookup yields CDR1 MNHEY and CDR2 SVGAGI. V was clipped by 4 bases and J by 5 bases, with 14 bases between them. The CDR3 region has the DNA TGTGCCAGCAGTTTCGGGTCTACACGGGAGACCCAGTACTTC. Protein product: CASSFGSTRETQYF.

A few counts support this clonotype. This chain links TRBV29-1 with TRBJ1-4; possibly TRBD1 for D (6 bases). With 3 bases removed from V and 3 bases from J, the gap between germline ends came to 17 bases. Germline V gene data show CDR1 as SQVTM and CDR2 as ANQGSEA. CDR3 length equals 16 residues. As DNA, the CDR3 is TGCAGCGTTGAGGGGGGCCAAGGGGAGTCTAATGAAAAACTGTTTTTT. Translation gives CSVEGGQGESNEKLFF.

This clonotype occurred a few times. The genes are TRBV6-5 and TRBJ2-3; TRBD2 matches 9 bases. V shed 0 bases, J shed 3 bases, and the junction held 4 bases outside the gene matches. The V gene's germline CDR1 is MNHEY and CDR2 SVGAGI. This CDR3 spans 16 amino acids. The CDR3 DNA is TGTGCCAGCAGTTACTCGCGGGGGGGCCCTACAGATACGCAGTATTTT. Protein product: CASSYSRGGPTDTQYF.

This clonotype was counted many times. The chain recombines TRBV7-9 with TRBJ1-1; 7 positions match TRBD1. Per germline, CDR1 SEHNR and CDR2 FQNEAQ (reference sequence). The V gene end was trimmed by 6 bases and the J gene end by 2 bases; junction bases not matched to a gene: 15. The CDR3 sequence is 17 residues long. DNA of the CDR3: TGTGCCAGCAGACCAAGACAGGGTCGGGATTTTAACACTGAAGCTTTCTTT. Its translation: CASRPRQGRDFNTEAFF.

V gene TRBV19 combines with J gene TRBJ1-5, with 9 nucleotides matching TRBD1. The CDR3 loop spans 16 amino acids. Trimming removed 4 bases from V and 6 bases from J; junction bases left unmatched: 10. From germline, CDR1 is LNHDA and CDR2 SQIVND (reference sequence). The CDR3 is CASSTLSGQGAQPQHF. The CDR3 DNA sequence: TGTGCCAGTAGTACCCTGTCGGGACAGGGCGCTCAGCCCCAGCATTTT. The variable domain in full, completed from reference TRBV19 and TRBJ1-5, reads DGGITQSPKYLFRKEGQNVTLSCEQNLNHDAMYWYRQDPGQGLRLIYYSQIVNDFQKGDIAEGYSVSREKKESFPLTVTSAQKNPTAFYLCASSTLSGQGAQPQHFGDGTRLSIL.

The chain has TRBV11-3 and TRBJ2-2; D gene unclear. Trimming took 6 bases from V and 6 from J, leaving 11 bases between them. The CDR3 length is 13 residues. Germline CDR1 reads SGHNT; CDR2 reads YENEEA. The chain's CDR3 is CASRIGMSGELFF. CDR3 DNA: TGTGCCAGCAGGATAGGGATGTCCGGGGAGCTGTTTTTT.

J is TRBJ1-2 and V is TRBV4-1; D is uncertain. The germline gives CDR1 MGHRA, CDR2 YSYEKL. With 4 bases removed from V and 4 bases from J, the gap between germline ends came to 16 bases. The CDR3 is 15 amino acids. For the CDR3, the DNA is TGCGCCAGCAGCCTCCAAGTGACGGCGGCCTATGGCTACACCTTC. Amino acids: CASSLQVTAAYGYTF.

Concerning this clonotype: The junction departs from the called germline gene at one end, perhaps through a read error. The chain recombines TRBV6-1 with TRBJ1-2; D uncertain. This CDR3 contains 15 residues. The germline gives CDR1 MNHNS, CDR2 SASEGT. The CDR3 DNA reads TGTGCCAGCACTGAAACCGGGCTCAGAAACTATGGCTACACCTTC. It is translated as CASTETGLRNYGYTF.